This T cell receptor (beta chain) was found in a study of blood T cell repertoires in COVID-19. About the study: From the United States, Italy and Spain came samples of acute and convalescent COVID-19. T cells, B-cell-depleted T cells, or PBMCs provided the cDNA or gDNA that served as material.

As processed by the authors: Researchers report that nucleated cell counts were estimated from reference gene primer amplification. Only in-frame clones appear in the TCRdb table, and some are missing; sequencing was by immunoSEQ multiplex PCR. That table furnishes V, J and clone size, whereas the DNA furnished D and trimming. The table has fewer than 100,000 clones, 84% seen once; the top ten hold 20% to 25%. CDR1 SEHNR and CDR2 FQNEAQ come from the germline V gene (reference sequence). Trimming took 6 bases from V and 4 from J; bases not matched to a gene: 16. The CDR3 is 18 residues long. This TCR was recovered from a woman aged 45-60 years with acute or convalescent COVID-19. V gene TRBV7-9 combines with J gene TRBJ2-1; the match to TRBD2 covers 9 bases. Sequenced input: peripheral blood. CDR3 nucleotides: TGTGCCAGCAGAACCCTAGACAGGGCGCTAGCGGGATACAATGAGCAGTTCTTC. Encoded protein: CASRTLDRALAGYNEQFF.